This T cell receptor (beta chain) was observed in a study of T cell changes during pregnancy in multiple sclerosis. Libraries were prepared by immunoSEQ multiplex PCR; TCRdb keeps only in-frame clonotypes and omits some of them. The repertoire holds 56,000 or so clones, with 90% as singletons. The CDR3 extends over 14 amino acids. V was shortened by 2 bases and J by 2 bases, with 9 bases between the two germline ends. Germline loops: CDR1 KGHSH, CDR2 LQKENI. The source of this sequence is a female donor in good health, enrolled as a control in a pregnancy study. The sample consisted of peripheral blood, taken in the first trimester of pregnancy. The rearrangement uses TRBV18 and TRBJ1-2, with D hard to call. In nucleotides, the CDR3 is TGTGCCAGCTCACCAGAACTAGGGAACTATGGCTACACCTTC. Amino acids: CASSPELGNYGYTF.